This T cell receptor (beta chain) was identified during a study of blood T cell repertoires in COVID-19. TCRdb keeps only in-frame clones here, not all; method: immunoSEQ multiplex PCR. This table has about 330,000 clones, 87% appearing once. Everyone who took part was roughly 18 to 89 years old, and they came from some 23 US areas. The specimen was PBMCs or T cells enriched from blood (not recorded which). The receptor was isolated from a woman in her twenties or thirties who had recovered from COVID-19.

The CDR3 region has the DNA TGTGCCAGCAGCCGAATTGGGACAGGGTTAATCTACGAGCAGTACTTC. It translates to CASSRIGTGLIYEQYF. The V and J genes are TRBV7-3 and TRBJ2-7, with 9 bases identical to TRBD1. Looked up from germline, CDR1 is SGHTA and CDR2 is FQGTGA. CDR3 length equals 16 residues. Germline trimming cut 5 bases from V and 3 bases from J; bases unmatched to any gene: 11.